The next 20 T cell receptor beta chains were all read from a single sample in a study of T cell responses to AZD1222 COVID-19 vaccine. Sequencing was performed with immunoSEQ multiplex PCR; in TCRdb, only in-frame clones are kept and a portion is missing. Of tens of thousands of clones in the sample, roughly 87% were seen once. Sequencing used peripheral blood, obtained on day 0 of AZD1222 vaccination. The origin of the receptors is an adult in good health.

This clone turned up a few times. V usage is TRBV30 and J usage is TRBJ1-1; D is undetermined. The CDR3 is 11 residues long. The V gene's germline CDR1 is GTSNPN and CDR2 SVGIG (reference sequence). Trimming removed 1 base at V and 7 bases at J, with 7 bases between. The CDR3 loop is CAWSGYSEAFF. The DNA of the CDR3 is TGTGCCTGGAGTGGGTACAGTGAAGCTTTCTTT.

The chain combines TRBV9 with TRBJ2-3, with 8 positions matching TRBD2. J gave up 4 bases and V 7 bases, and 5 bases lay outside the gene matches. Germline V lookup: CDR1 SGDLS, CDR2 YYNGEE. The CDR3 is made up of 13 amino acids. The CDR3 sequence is CASAGTRPDTQYF. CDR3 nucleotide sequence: TGTGCCAGCGCTGGGACTAGGCCAGATACGCAGTATTTT. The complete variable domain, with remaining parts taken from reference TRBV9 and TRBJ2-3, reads DSGVTQTPKHLITATGQRVTLRCSPRSGDLSVYWYQQSLDQGLQFLIQYYNGEERAKGNILERFSAQQFPDLHSELNLSSLELGDSALYFCASAGTRPDTQYFGPGTRLTVL.

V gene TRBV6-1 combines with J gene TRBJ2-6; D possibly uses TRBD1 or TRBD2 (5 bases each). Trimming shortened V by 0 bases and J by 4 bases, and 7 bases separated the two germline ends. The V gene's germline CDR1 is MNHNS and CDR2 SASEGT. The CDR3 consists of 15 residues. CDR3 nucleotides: TGTGCCAGCAGTGAAGCAGGGGACGGGGCCAACGTCCTGACTTTC. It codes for CASSEAGDGANVLTF.

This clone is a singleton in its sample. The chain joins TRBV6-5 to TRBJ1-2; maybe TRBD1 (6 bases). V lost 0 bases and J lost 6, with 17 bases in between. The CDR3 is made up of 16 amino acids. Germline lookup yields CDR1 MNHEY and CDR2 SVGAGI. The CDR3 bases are TGTGCCAGCAGTTACTCGTGGGGCAGGGGAGACGATGGCTACACCTTC. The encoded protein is CASSYSWGRGDDGYTF.

The CDR3 loop is CASSQDTGNQPQHF. The CDR3 DNA follows: TGTGCCAGCAGCCAGGACACAGGCAATCAGCCCCAGCATTTT. The J gene is TRBJ1-5, the V gene TRBV7-9, with TRBD1 as a possible D gene (5 bases). CDR1 is SEHNR and CDR2 is FQNEAQ in the germline V gene (reference sequence). The CDR3 totals 14 residues. Trimming shortened V by 5 bases and J by 2 bases, and 10 bases separated the two germline ends.

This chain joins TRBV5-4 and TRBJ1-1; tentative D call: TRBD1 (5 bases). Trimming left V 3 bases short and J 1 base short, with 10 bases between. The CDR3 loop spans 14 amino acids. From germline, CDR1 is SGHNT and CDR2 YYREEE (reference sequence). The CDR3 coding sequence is TGTGCCAGCAGCTCTACAGGACAGAACACTGAAGCTTTCTTT. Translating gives CASSSTGQNTEAFF.

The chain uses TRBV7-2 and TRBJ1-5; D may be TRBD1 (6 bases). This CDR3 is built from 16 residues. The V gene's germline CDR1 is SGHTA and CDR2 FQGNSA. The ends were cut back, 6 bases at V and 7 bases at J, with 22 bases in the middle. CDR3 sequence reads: CASRDTGGGFRQPQHF. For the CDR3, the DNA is TGTGCCAGCAGGGACACGGGAGGGGGATTTAGGCAGCCCCAGCATTTT.

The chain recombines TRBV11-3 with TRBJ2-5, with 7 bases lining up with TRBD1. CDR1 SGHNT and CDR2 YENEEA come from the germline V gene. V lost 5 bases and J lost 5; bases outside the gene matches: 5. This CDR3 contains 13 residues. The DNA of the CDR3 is TGTGCCAGCAGCCCACAGGGGTGGGAGACCCAGTACTTC. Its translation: CASSPQGWETQYF.

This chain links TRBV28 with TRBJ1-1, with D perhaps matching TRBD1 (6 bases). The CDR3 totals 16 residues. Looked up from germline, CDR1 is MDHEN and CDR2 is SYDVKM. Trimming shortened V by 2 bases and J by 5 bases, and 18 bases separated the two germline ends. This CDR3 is CASSLRYRAGGTEAFF. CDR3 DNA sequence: TGTGCCAGCAGTTTACGCTACAGGGCAGGAGGGACTGAAGCTTTCTTT.

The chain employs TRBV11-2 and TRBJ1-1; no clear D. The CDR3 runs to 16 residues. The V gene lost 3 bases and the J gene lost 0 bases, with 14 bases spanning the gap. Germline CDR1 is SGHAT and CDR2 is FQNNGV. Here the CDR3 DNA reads TGTGCCAGCAGCTTTGGGTTTGCAGGCATGAACACTGAAGCTTTCTTT. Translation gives CASSFGFAGMNTEAFF. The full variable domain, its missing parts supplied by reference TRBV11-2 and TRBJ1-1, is EAGVAQSPRYKIIEKRQSVAFWCNPISGHATLYWYQQILGQGPKLLIQFQNNGVVDDSQLPKDRFSAERLKGVDSTLKIQPAKLEDSAVYLCASSFGFAGMNTEAFFGQGTRLTVV.

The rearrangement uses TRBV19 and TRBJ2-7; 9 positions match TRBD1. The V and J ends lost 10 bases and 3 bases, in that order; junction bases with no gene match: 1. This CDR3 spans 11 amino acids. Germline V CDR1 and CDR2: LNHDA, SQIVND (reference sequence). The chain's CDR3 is CATTGGYEQYF. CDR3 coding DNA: TGTGCCACGACAGGGGGCTACGAGCAGTACTTC.

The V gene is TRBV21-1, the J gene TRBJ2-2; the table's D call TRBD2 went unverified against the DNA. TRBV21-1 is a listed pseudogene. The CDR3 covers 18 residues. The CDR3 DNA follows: TGTGCCAGCAGCAAAAAGACGGGAGTGCTACTAACGACTGGGGAGCTGTTTTTT. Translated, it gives CASSKKTGVLLTTGELFF.

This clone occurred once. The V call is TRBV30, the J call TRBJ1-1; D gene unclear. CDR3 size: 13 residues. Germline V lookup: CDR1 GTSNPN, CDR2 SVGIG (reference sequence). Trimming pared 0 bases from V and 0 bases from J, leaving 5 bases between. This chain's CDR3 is CAWSVVLNTEAFF. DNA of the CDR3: TGTGCCTGGAGTGTGGTTTTGAACACTGAAGCTTTCTTT.

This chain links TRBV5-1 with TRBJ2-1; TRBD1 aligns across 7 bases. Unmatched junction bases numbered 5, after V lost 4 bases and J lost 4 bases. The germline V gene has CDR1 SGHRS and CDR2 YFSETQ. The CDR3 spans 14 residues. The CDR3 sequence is CASSPGQLYNEQFF. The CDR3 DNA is TGCGCCAGCAGCCCGGGACAGCTATACAATGAGCAGTTCTTC.

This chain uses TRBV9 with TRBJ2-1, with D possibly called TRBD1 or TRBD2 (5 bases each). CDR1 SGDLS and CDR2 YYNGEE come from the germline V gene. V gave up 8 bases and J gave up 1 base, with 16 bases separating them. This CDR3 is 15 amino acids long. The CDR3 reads CASSFGTLSYNEQFF. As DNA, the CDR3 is TGTGCCAGTAGTTTCGGGACCCTTTCCTACAATGAGCAGTTCTTC. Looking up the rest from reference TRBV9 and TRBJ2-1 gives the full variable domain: DSGVTQTPKHLITATGQRVTLRCSPRSGDLSVYWYQQSLDQGLQFLIQYYNGEERAKGNILERFSAQQFPDLHSELNLSSLELGDSALYFCASSFGTLSYNEQFFGPGTRLTVL.

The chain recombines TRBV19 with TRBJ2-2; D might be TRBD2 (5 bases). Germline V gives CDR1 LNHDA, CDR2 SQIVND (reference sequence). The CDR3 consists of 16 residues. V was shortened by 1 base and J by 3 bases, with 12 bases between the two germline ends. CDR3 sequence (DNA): TGTGCCAGTAGTATAGGCCAGCGGAGTTACACCGGGGAGCTGTTTTTT. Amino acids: CASSIGQRSYTGELFF. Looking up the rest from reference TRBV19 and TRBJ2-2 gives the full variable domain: DGGITQSPKYLFRKEGQNVTLSCEQNLNHDAMYWYRQDPGQGLRLIYYSQIVNDFQKGDIAEGYSVSREKKESFPLTVTSAQKNPTAFYLCASSIGQRSYTGELFFGEGSRLTVL.

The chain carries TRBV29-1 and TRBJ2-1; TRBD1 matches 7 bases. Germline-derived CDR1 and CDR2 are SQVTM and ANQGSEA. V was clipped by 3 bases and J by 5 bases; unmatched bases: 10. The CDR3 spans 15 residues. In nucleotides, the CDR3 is TGCAGCGTTGATTTTGGGGACAGAGTCAACAATGAGCAGTTCTTC. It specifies CSVDFGDRVNNEQFF.

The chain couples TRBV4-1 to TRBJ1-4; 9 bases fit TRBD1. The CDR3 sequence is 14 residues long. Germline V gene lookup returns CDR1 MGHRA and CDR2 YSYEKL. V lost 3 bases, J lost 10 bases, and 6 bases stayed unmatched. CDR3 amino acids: CASSHETGGGKLFF. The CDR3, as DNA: TGCGCCAGCAGCCACGAGACAGGGGGGGGAAAACTGTTTTTT.

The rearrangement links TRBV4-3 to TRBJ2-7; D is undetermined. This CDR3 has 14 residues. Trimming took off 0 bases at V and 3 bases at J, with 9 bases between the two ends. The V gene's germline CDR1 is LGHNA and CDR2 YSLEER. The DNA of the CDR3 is TGCGCCAGCAGCCAAGAATTAGACAACTACGAGCAGTACTTC. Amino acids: CASSQELDNYEQYF.

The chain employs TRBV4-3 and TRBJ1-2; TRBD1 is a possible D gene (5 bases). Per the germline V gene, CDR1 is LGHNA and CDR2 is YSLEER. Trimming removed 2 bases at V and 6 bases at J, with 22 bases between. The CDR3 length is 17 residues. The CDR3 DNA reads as TGCGCCAGCAGCCAAAAGTTCTTGGGGACTCAGAGAGATGGCTACACCTTC. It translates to CASSQKFLGTQRDGYTF.